This entry lists 10 T cell receptor beta chains sequenced from one sample in a study of blood T cell repertoires in COVID-19. Sequencing was performed with immunoSEQ multiplex PCR; in TCRdb, only in-frame clones are kept and a portion is missing. This table holds 65,000 or so clones, 65% to 85% found once. Sequencing was performed on PBMCs or T cells enriched from blood (not recorded which). The source is an older woman who had been exposed to COVID-19.

The rearrangement uses TRBV9 and TRBJ2-5; D gene unclear. V lost 1 base to trimming and J lost 2 bases, with 9 bases between them. Per the germline V gene, CDR1 is SGDLS and CDR2 is YYNGEE. The CDR3 runs 14 residues. The CDR3 sequence is CASSVFGGQETQYF. CDR3 nucleotide sequence: TGTGCCAGCAGCGTATTTGGCGGTCAAGAGACCCAGTACTTC.

This clone was seen ten or more times. The CDR3 spells CASSLALDGYTF. The CDR3, as DNA: TGCGCCAGCAGCTTGGCCCTAGATGGCTACACCTTC. The V gene is TRBV5-1, the J gene TRBJ1-2; unclear D gene. Trimming left V 0 bases short and J 6 bases short, with 6 bases between. The CDR3 is 12 amino acids. In germline, CDR1 is SGHRS, CDR2 YFSETQ. The variable domain in full, with the rest retrieved from reference TRBV5-1 and TRBJ1-2, is KAGVTQTPRYLIKTRGQQVTLSCSPISGHRSVSWYQQTPGQGLQFLFEYFSETQRNKGNFPGRFSGRQFSNSRSEMNVSTLELGDSALYLCASSLALDGYTFGSGTRLTVV.

The rearrangement links TRBV9 to TRBJ2-3; D call uncertain. Germline CDR1 SGDLS, CDR2 YYNGEE. CDR3 size: 12 residues. Trimming shortened V by 1 base and J by 5 bases, and 5 bases separated the two germline ends. CDR3 sequence: CASSVNGDTQYF. The CDR3 bases are TGTGCCAGCAGCGTAAACGGAGATACGCAGTATTTT.

The V gene is TRBV18, the J gene TRBJ2-3; 7 bases are a match to TRBD2. Per the germline V gene, CDR1 is KGHSH and CDR2 is LQKENI. With V trimmed by 2 bases and J by 11 bases, 4 bases remained unmatched. The CDR3 is 12 residues long. The CDR3 nucleotides read TGTGCCAGCTCACCAATTAGGGAGGGGCAGTATTTT. It specifies CASSPIREGQYF.

The gene calls are TRBV5-6 and TRBJ2-7, with 9 bases aligning to TRBD1. Germline trimming cut 2 bases from V and 8 bases from J; bases unmatched to any gene: 11. The CDR3 loop spans 15 amino acids. Germline V CDR1 and CDR2: SGHDT, YYEEEE. CDR3 sequence (DNA): TGTGCCAGCAGCTTTACCGGGACAGGGAAGGACCAGCAGTACTTC. Translation gives CASSFTGTGKDQQYF.

This clone has more than one count but fewer than ten. This chain connects TRBV29-1 to TRBJ2-5; D call uncertain. This CDR3 region has 11 residues. The V end was cut by 4 bases, the J end by 2 bases, with 5 bases between. Per the germline V gene, CDR1 is SQVTM and CDR2 is ANQGSEA. The DNA for the CDR3 is TGCAGCGTTGTTCCTCAAGAGACCCAGTACTTC. Amino acid sequence: CSVVPQETQYF.

V and J are TRBV18 and TRBJ2-7; 7 bases align to TRBD1. Germline CDR1 reads KGHSH; CDR2 reads LQKENI. V lost 4 bases and J lost 3; bases outside the gene matches: 9. The CDR3 sequence is 15 residues long. The chain's CDR3 is CASSLEGGSGYEQYF. Written as DNA, the CDR3 is TGTGCCAGCTCACTTGAAGGGGGCAGCGGCTACGAGCAGTACTTC.

This clone was detected a few times. This chain joins TRBV29-1 and TRBJ1-1; D unresolved. The V gene lost 5 bases and the J gene lost 4 bases, with 14 bases spanning the gap. The CDR3 has 13 residues. Germline V CDR1 and CDR2: SQVTM, ANQGSEA. The CDR3 protein is CSVFHPAGTEAFF. Written as DNA, the CDR3 is TGCAGCGTTTTCCACCCGGCGGGCACTGAAGCTTTCTTT.

This rearrangement joins TRBV30 to TRBJ1-5, with D perhaps matching TRBD1 (6 bases). This CDR3 comprises 15 residues. V gave up 2 bases and J gave up 2 bases, with 13 bases separating them. Germline V CDR1 and CDR2: GTSNPN, SVGIG (reference sequence). DNA for the CDR3: TGTGCCTGGAGTTTGGGGGCTGGAGGCAATCAGCCCCAGCATTTT. Its protein product is CAWSLGAGGNQPQHF.

V usage is TRBV2 and J usage is TRBJ1-2; TRBD1 aligns across 8 bases. V was pared by 5 bases and J by 7 bases, with 12 bases of the junction left unmatched. There are 15 residues in the CDR3. Germline V gives CDR1 SNHLY, CDR2 FYNNEI. CDR3 bases: TGTGCCAGCAGTTTCTCGACAGGGGAGAGGGGTGGCTACACCTTC. It is translated as CASSFSTGERGGYTF.